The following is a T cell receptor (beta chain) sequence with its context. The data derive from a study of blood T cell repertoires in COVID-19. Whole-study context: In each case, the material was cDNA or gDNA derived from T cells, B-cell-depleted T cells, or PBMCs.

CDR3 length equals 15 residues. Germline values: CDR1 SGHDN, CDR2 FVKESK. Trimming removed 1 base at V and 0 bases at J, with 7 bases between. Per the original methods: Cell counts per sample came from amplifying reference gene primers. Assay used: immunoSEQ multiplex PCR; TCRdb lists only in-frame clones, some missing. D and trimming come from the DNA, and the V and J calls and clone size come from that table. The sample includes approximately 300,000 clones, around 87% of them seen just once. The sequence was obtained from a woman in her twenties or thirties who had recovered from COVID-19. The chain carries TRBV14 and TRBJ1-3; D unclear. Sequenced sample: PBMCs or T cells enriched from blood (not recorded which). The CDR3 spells CASSQVGSSGNTIYF. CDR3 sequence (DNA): TGTGCCAGCAGCCAAGTTGGCAGCTCTGGAAACACCATATATTTT.